This TCR beta chain was identified in a study of blood T cell repertoires in COVID-19. Clones were read by immunoSEQ multiplex PCR, and TCRdb kept only the in-frame ones, dropping some. The table records fewer than 130,000 clones, about 75% of them present only once. This clone was recorded only once. There are 16 residues in the CDR3. V was cut by 4 bases and J by 3 bases, with 18 bases left in between. Germline V lookup: CDR1 SGHKS, CDR2 YYEKEE (reference sequence). The sequencing sample was made of peripheral blood. This receptor was obtained from a man older than 75 with acute or convalescent COVID-19. This chain uses TRBV5-5 with TRBJ2-3; maybe TRBD2 (5 bases). This chain's CDR3 is CASSAGLRLGTDTQYF. CDR3 sequence (DNA): TGTGCCAGCAGCGCTGGACTTAGGTTGGGTACAGATACGCAGTATTTT.